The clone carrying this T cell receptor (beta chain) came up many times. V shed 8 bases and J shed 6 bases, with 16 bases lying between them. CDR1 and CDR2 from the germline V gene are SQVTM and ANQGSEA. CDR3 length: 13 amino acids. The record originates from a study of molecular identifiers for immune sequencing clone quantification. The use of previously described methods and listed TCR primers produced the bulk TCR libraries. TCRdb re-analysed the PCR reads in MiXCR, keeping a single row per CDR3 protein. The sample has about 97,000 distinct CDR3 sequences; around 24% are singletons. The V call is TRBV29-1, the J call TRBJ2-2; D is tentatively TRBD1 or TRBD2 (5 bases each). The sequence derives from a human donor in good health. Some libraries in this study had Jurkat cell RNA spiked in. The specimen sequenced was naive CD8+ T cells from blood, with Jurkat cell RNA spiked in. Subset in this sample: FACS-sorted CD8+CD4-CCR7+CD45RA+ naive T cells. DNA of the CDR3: TGCAGCACCACGGGGCAGGGCGCCGGGGAGCTGTTTTTT. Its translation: CSTTGQGAGELFF.